The 25 T cell receptor beta chains presented below share a single source sample, sequenced in a study of cytomegalovirus exposure and HLA in healthy donors. The PCR made use of 60 Vbeta and 13 Jbeta primers. Clones were sequenced by immunoSEQ multiplex PCR, and TCRdb holds only the in-frame ones, with some missing. The top ten hold 0.8% to 0.95% of the sample, which has around 130,000 clones, over 60% seen once. Material: PBMCs. All receptors come from a woman aged 55-70 years in good health and CMV-seronegative.

The chain combines TRBV11-2 with TRBJ2-7, with unresolved D. The CDR3 runs 14 residues. From germline, CDR1 is SGHAT and CDR2 FQNNGV. Trimming took 5 bases from V and 0 from J, leaving 11 bases between them. This CDR3 is CASSPLTDSYEQYF. DNA for the CDR3: TGTGCCAGCAGCCCCCTGACTGACTCCTACGAGCAGTACTTC.

The rearrangement links TRBV10-1 to TRBJ2-7, with a tentative D call TRBD2 (6 bases). The germline V and J ends were trimmed by 2 bases and 2 bases, with 7 bases remaining between them. The CDR3 is 13 amino acids. The V gene's germline CDR1 is WNHNN and CDR2 SYGVQD (reference sequence). The CDR3 reads CASSEGGPYEQYF. The CDR3 nucleotides are TGCGCCAGCAGTGAGGGAGGGCCCTACGAGCAGTACTTC.

The chain has TRBV28 and TRBJ2-1, with 11 nucleotides matching TRBD2. V shed 4 bases and J 9 bases; nucleotides not matched to a gene: 14. The CDR3 is 17 amino acids. Germline lookup yields CDR1 MDHEN and CDR2 SYDVKM. DNA for the CDR3: TGTGCCAGCAGTTCACAGGGACTAGCGGCCTATTGGGGTGAGCAGTTCTTC. It encodes CASSSQGLAAYWGEQFF.

V gene TRBV7-9 combines with J gene TRBJ2-5; 9 bases are shared with TRBD2. Germline lookup yields CDR1 SEHNR and CDR2 FQNEAQ (reference sequence). The length of the CDR3 is 16 residues. Trimming took 3 bases from V and 5 from J; bases not matched to a gene: 10. The CDR3 loop is CASSFGLAGSYETQYF. The CDR3 DNA sequence: TGTGCCAGCAGCTTCGGTCTAGCGGGGTCTTATGAGACCCAGTACTTC. Drawing the rest from reference TRBV7-9 and TRBJ2-5, the complete variable domain is DTGVSQNPRHKITKRGQNVTFRCDPISEHNRLYWYRQTLGQGPEFLTYFQNEAQLEKSRLLSDRFSAERPKGSFSTLEIQRTEQGDSAMYLCASSFGLAGSYETQYFGPGTRLLVL.

This rearrangement joins TRBV7-6 to TRBJ1-3; D unresolved. The CDR3 sequence is 14 residues long. Trimming cost V 5 bases and J 4 bases, with 12 bases left between them. Germline CDR1 and CDR2: SGHVS and FNYEAQ. In DNA form, the CDR3 reads TGTGCCAGCAGCCACCGGGGATTGGGAAACACCATATATTTT. This encodes CASSHRGLGNTIYF.

The V gene is TRBV19, the J gene TRBJ2-5, with 7 positions matching TRBD2. Per the germline V gene, CDR1 is LNHDA and CDR2 is SQIVND (reference sequence). V was pared by 3 bases and J by 11 bases, with 3 bases of the junction left unmatched. The CDR3 is 11 amino acids. The CDR3 here is CASSIGTKQYF. The CDR3 DNA follows: TGTGCCAGTAGTATCGGGACTAAGCAGTACTTC.

The chain combines TRBV6-5 with TRBJ1-1; D gene unclear. The CDR3 contains 14 residues. Trimming took off 2 bases at V and 0 bases at J, with 7 bases between the two ends. Looked up from germline, CDR1 is MNHEY and CDR2 is SVGAGI. CDR3 in amino acids: CASSYMQLNTEAFF. The CDR3 DNA is TGTGCCAGCAGTTACATGCAGTTGAACACTGAAGCTTTCTTT.

The J gene is TRBJ1-6, the V gene TRBV4-1; weak D call: TRBD1 (6 bases). Germline-derived CDR1 and CDR2 are MGHRA and YSYEKL. Trimming took off 1 base at V and 6 bases at J, with 10 bases between the two ends. This CDR3 has 15 amino acids. CDR3 in DNA: TGCGCCAGCAGCCAAGGTCCAGGGGTTAATTCACCCCTCCACTTT. Protein: CASSQGPGVNSPLHF.

The chain recombines TRBV9 with TRBJ2-3; 12 bases map to TRBD2. Germline V lookup: CDR1 SGDLS, CDR2 YYNGEE. The CDR3 covers 17 residues. Trimming removed 0 bases from V and 4 bases from J; junction bases left unmatched: 6. CDR3 loop: CASSVVASGGAADTQYF. The CDR3 nucleotides are TGTGCCAGCAGCGTAGTGGCTAGCGGGGGGGCCGCAGATACGCAGTATTTT.

The chain recombines TRBV6-5 with TRBJ2-7; no firm D call. The V gene's germline CDR1 is MNHEY and CDR2 SVGAGI. The CDR3 spans 10 residues. The V gene lost 6 bases and the J gene lost 9 bases, with 9 bases spanning the gap. CDR3 DNA sequence: TGTGCCAGCAGCCCCCTCGGGCAGTACTTC. Protein sequence: CASSPLGQYF.

V and J are TRBV7-2 and TRBJ1-6, with D possibly being TRBD1 (5 bases). The length of the CDR3 is 14 residues. CDR1 is SGHTA, CDR2 FQGNSA, per germline. V dropped 0 bases and J dropped 9 bases, with 9 bases sitting between them. CDR3 sequence: CASSLAIQGSPLHF. In DNA form, the CDR3 reads TGTGCCAGCAGCTTAGCCATTCAGGGTTCACCCCTCCACTTT.

V usage is TRBV28 and J usage is TRBJ1-1, with 10 bases identical to TRBD1. The trim removed 2 bases at V and 1 base at J, leaving 1 base unmatched. The CDR3 consists of 15 residues. Germline values: CDR1 MDHEN, CDR2 SYDVKM. CDR3 protein: CASSLGDRGNTEAFF. The CDR3 nucleotides are TGTGCCAGCAGTTTAGGGGACAGGGGGAACACTGAAGCTTTCTTT.

The rearrangement uses TRBV15 and TRBJ2-5, with D hard to call. Germline values: CDR1 LNHNV, CDR2 YYDKDF (reference sequence). The CDR3 has 14 amino acids. V was trimmed by 4 bases and J by 2 bases, leaving 11 bases between them. This CDR3 reads CATSIGTDQETQYF. As DNA, the CDR3 is TGTGCCACCAGCATAGGAACAGATCAAGAGACCCAGTACTTC.

The chain recombines TRBV30 with TRBJ2-7, with D perhaps matching TRBD1 (7 bases). This CDR3 has 11 residues. CDR1 and CDR2 from the germline V gene are GTSNPN and SVGIG (reference sequence). V gave up 1 base and J gave up 7 bases, with 8 bases separating them. CDR3 in DNA: TGTGCCTGGAGTGCAGGGGGGGAGCAGTACTTC. This gives the protein CAWSAGGEQYF.

This clone was observed a handful of times. V and J are TRBV2 and TRBJ1-6; tentative D call: TRBD1 (5 bases). Trimming removed 2 bases at V and 5 bases at J, with 10 bases between. This CDR3 comprises 15 residues. Germline CDR1 SNHLY, CDR2 FYNNEI. The DNA for the CDR3 is TGTGCCAGCAGTGAAACGGGGACTGATAATTCACCCCTCCACTTT. Translating it yields CASSETGTDNSPLHF.

This clone appeared a few times. V is TRBV7-2 and J is TRBJ1-2; D is uncertain. Germline V CDR1 and CDR2: SGHTA, FQGNSA. Trimming pared 5 bases from V and 3 bases from J, leaving 16 bases between. The CDR3 runs 15 residues. The CDR3 spells CASSPGGLWDYGYTF. Here the CDR3 DNA reads TGTGCCAGCAGCCCGGGCGGGCTGTGGGACTATGGCTACACCTTC.

The rearrangement links TRBV11-2 to TRBJ2-7, with D possibly TRBD1 on 6 matching bases. V was pared by 5 bases and J by 7 bases, with 21 bases between. The CDR3 spans 15 residues. The germline V gene encodes CDR1 SGHAT and CDR2 FQNNGV. The CDR3 protein is CASSPPENRDREQYF. The CDR3 nucleotides read TGTGCCAGCAGCCCGCCCGAAAACAGGGATAGGGAGCAGTACTTC. The full variable domain, completed using reference TRBV11-2 and TRBJ2-7, is EAGVAQSPRYKIIEKRQSVAFWCNPISGHATLYWYQQILGQGPKLLIQFQNNGVVDDSQLPKDRFSAERLKGVDSTLKIQPAKLEDSAVYLCASSPPENRDREQYFGPGTRLTVT.

In this sample, this clone turned up a few times. The chain combines TRBV11-1 with TRBJ2-3, with D possibly being TRBD2 (6 bases). This CDR3 contains 16 residues. Germline V gives CDR1 SGHAT, CDR2 FQDESV (reference sequence). The V end was cut by 0 bases, the J end by 2 bases, with 12 bases between. CDR3 nucleotides: TGTGCCAGCAGCTTAGCAATGGGACTGCACACAGATACGCAGTATTTT. It is translated as CASSLAMGLHTDTQYF.

The rearrangement uses TRBV28 and TRBJ2-7, with 7 bases fitting TRBD1. CDR1 MDHEN and CDR2 SYDVKM come from the germline V gene. This CDR3 contains 15 residues. The J segment lost 2 bases and the V segment lost 7 bases, leaving 11 bases of the junction unmatched. The DNA of the CDR3 is TGTGCCAGCATTACCGGACAGGCCATTCCCTACGAGCAGTACTTC. Amino acid sequence: CASITGQAIPYEQYF.

This clone occurred once. V is TRBV28 and J is TRBJ1-2; the D gene is possibly TRBD1 (6 bases). The germline V and J ends were trimmed by 3 bases and 8 bases, with 22 bases remaining between them. The CDR3 loop spans 16 amino acids. CDR1 is MDHEN and CDR2 is SYDVKM in the germline V gene. CDR3 nucleotide sequence: TGTGCCAGCAGTTTCCCCGGTCCGACAGGATCGAGAGGCTACACCTTC. This translates into CASSFPGPTGSRGYTF.

The chain links TRBV4-1 to TRBJ2-1, with TRBD1 matching 9 bases. The germline V gene encodes CDR1 MGHRA and CDR2 YSYEKL. Unmatched junction bases numbered 7, after V lost 4 bases and J lost 3 bases. The CDR3 is 16 residues long. CDR3 in DNA: TGCGCCAGCAGCCGAACGGGACAGGGAAACTACAATGAGCAGTTCTTC. This encodes CASSRTGQGNYNEQFF.

The V call is TRBV5-1, the J call TRBJ2-5; D may be TRBD2 (5 bases). V was pared by 5 bases and J by 5 bases, with 13 bases between. The CDR3 length is 13 residues. The V gene's germline CDR1 is SGHRS and CDR2 YFSETQ. The CDR3: CASRAGNLETQYF. CDR3 nucleotide sequence: TGCGCCAGCAGGGCCGGGAATTTGGAGACCCAGTACTTC.

The chain is built from TRBV4-2 and TRBJ2-5, with 13 bases lining up with TRBD2. The V segment lost 1 base and the J segment 1 base; nucleotides outside the gene matches: 3. The CDR3 length is 17 residues. Germline CDR1 is LGHNA and CDR2 is YNFKEQ. CDR3 coding DNA: TGTGCCAGCAGCCAAGGACTAGCGGGGGGTCCCCAAGAGACCCAGTACTTC. Protein sequence: CASSQGLAGGPQETQYF.

V is TRBV12-5 and J is TRBJ1-4; a possible D gene is TRBD1 (5 bases). Between the trimmed V and J ends, which lost 9 bases and 4 bases, there was a span of 12 bases. The germline gives CDR1 LGHNT, CDR2 FRNRAP. This CDR3 spans 13 amino acids. CDR3 sequence: CARPHGGNEKLFF. Written as DNA, the CDR3 is TGTGCTAGGCCCCACGGGGGTAATGAAAAACTGTTTTTT.

The chain joins TRBV5-1 to TRBJ2-7, with D hard to call. Germline V gene data show CDR1 as SGHRS and CDR2 as YFSETQ. With 0 bases removed from V and 7 bases from J, the gap between germline ends came to 11 bases. The length of the CDR3 is 13 residues. CDR3 loop: CASSLVELGEQYF. CDR3 DNA: TGCGCCAGCAGCTTGGTGGAGCTAGGAGAGCAGTACTTC.